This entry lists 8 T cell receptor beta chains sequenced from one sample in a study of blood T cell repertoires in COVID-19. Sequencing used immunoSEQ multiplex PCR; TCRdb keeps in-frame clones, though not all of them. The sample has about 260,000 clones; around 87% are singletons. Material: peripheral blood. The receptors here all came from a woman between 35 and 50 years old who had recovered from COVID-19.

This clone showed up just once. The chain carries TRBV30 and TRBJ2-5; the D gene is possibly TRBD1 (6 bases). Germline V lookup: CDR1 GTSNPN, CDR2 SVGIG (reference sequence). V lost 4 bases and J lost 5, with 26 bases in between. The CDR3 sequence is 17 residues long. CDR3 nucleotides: TGTGCCTGGAAGGGGACGACAGGCCGGATTGGTTCCGAGACCCAGTACTTC. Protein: CAWKGTTGRIGSETQYF.

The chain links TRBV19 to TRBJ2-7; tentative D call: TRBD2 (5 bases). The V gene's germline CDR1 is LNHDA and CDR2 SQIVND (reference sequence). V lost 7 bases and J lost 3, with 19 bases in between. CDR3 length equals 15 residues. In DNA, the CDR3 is TGTGCCAGTATACTGGGAGAACCCTCCGACTACGAGCAGTACTTC. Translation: CASILGEPSDYEQYF.

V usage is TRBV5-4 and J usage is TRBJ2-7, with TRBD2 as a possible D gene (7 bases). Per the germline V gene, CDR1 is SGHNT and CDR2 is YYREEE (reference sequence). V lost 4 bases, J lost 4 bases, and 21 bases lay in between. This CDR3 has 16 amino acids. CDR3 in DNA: TGTGCCAGCAGCGGGTCCTCCGAGGGGGGGGATTACGAGCAGTACTTC. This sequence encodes CASSGSSEGGDYEQYF.

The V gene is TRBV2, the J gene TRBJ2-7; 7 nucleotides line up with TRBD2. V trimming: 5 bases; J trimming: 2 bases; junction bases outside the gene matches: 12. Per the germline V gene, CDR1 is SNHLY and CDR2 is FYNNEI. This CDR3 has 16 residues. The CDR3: CASSSPGGGSPYEQYF. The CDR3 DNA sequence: TGTGCCAGCAGTTCACCAGGCGGGGGTTCTCCCTACGAGCAGTACTTC.

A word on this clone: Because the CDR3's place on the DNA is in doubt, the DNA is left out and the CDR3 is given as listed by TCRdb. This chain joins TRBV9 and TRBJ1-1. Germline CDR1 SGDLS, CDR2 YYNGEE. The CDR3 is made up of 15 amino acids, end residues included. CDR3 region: CASSFGPGGAAEAFF.

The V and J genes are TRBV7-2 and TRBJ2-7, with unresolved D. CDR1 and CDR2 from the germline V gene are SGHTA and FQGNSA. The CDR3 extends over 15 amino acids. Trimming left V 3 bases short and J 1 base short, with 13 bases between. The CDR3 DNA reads TGTGCCAGCAGCTTGAGGTCAGAACATTCCTACGAGCAGTACTTC. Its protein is CASSLRSEHSYEQYF.

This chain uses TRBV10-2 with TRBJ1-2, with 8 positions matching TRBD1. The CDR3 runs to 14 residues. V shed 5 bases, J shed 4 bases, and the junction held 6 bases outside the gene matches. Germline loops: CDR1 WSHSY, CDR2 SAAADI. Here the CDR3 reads CASSYQGATYGYTF. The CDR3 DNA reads TGCGCCAGCAGTTACCAGGGGGCAACCTATGGCTACACCTTC.

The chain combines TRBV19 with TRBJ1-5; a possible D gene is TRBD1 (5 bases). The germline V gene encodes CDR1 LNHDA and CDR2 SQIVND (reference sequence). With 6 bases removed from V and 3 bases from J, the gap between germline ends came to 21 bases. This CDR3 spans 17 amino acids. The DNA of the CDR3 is TGTGCCAGTAGCCCCATTATAGTGGTCAGGGTCAATCAGCCCCAGCATTTT. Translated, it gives CASSPIIVVRVNQPQHF.